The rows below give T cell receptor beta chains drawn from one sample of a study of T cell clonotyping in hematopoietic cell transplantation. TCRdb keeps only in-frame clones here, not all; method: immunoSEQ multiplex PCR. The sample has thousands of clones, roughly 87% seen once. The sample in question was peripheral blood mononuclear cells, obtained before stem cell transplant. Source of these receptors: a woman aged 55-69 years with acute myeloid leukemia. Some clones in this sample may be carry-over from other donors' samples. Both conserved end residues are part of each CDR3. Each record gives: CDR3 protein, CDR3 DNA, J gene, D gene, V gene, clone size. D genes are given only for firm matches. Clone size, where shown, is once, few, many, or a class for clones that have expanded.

CDR3 protein: CASSSRAGDNEQFF
CDR3 DNA: TGTGCCAGCAGCTCTCGGGCGGGGGACAATGAGCAGTTCTTC
J gene: TRBJ2-1
D gene: TRBD2
V gene: TRBV9
clone size: NA

CDR3 protein: CAGRTDTQYF
CDR3 DNA: TGTGCCGGGCGAACAGATACGCAGTATTTT
J gene: TRBJ2-3
D gene: NA
V gene: TRBV28
clone size: NA

CDR3 protein: CSAREDGTTYEQYF
CDR3 DNA: TGCAGCGCCCGAGAGGATGGGACTACCTACGAGCAGTACTTC
J gene: TRBJ2-7
D gene: TRBD2
V gene: TRBV29-1
clone size: NA

CDR3 protein: CASSSTGFFSPLHF
CDR3 DNA: TGTGCCAGCAGTTCGACAGGATTCTTTTCACCCCTCCACTTT
J gene: TRBJ1-6
D gene: NA
V gene: TRBV2
clone size: NA

CDR3 protein: CATSRQGYNSPLHF
CDR3 DNA: TGTGCCACCAGCAGACAGGGGTATAATTCACCCCTCCACTTT
J gene: TRBJ1-6
D gene: NA
V gene: TRBV15
clone size: NA

CDR3 protein: CASSLTAVHGSEEKLFF
CDR3 DNA: TGTGCCAGCAGCCTTACGGCTGTCCACGGGTCCGAGGAAAAACTGTTTTTT
J gene: TRBJ1-4
D gene: NA
V gene: TRBV2
clone size: NA

CDR3 protein: CASSARPPQGNYGYTF
CDR3 DNA: TGTGCCAGCAGCGCCCGACCCCCACAGGGTAACTATGGCTACACCTTC
J gene: TRBJ1-2
D gene: NA
V gene: TRBV7-8
clone size: NA

CDR3 protein: CASSPRQGSGELFF
CDR3 DNA: TGTGCCAGCAGCCCTCGACAGGGTTCCGGGGAGCTGTTTTTT
J gene: TRBJ2-2
D gene: TRBD1
V gene: TRBV11-3
clone size: NA

CDR3 protein: CASSPLTQNQPQHF
CDR3 DNA: TGTGCCAGCAGTCCCTTGACACAGAATCAGCCCCAGCATTTT
J gene: TRBJ1-5
D gene: NA
V gene: TRBV27
clone size: NA

CDR3 protein: CASSFLKGALSNQPQHF
CDR3 DNA: TGTGCCAGCAGCTTTTTGAAGGGGGCCCTTAGCAATCAGCCCCAGCATTTT
J gene: TRBJ1-5
D gene: TRBD1
V gene: TRBV7-8
clone size: once

CDR3 protein: CASSYTGAGEAFF
CDR3 DNA: TGTGCCAGCAGTTATACCGGGGCAGGTGAAGCTTTCTTT
J gene: TRBJ1-1
D gene: NA
V gene: TRBV7-2
clone size: NA

CDR3 protein: CAWSLTPPGNQPQHF
CDR3 DNA: TGTGCCTGGAGTCTCACCCCCCCGGGCAATCAGCCCCAGCATTTT
J gene: TRBJ1-5
D gene: NA
V gene: TRBV30
clone size: NA

CDR3 protein: CASSPGLAGFRNEQFF
CDR3 DNA: TGTGCCAGCAGCCCCGGACTAGCGGGATTTAGAAATGAGCAGTTCTTC
J gene: TRBJ2-1
D gene: TRBD2
V gene: TRBV5-8
clone size: NA

CDR3 protein: CASSLLAGGTYNEQFF
CDR3 DNA: TGTGCCAGCAGCCTACTAGCGGGGGGGACCTACAATGAGCAGTTCTTC
J gene: TRBJ2-1
D gene: TRBD2
V gene: TRBV7-2
clone size: NA

CDR3 protein: CASSLREQGNTEAFF
CDR3 DNA: TGTGCCAGCAGCTTAAGGGAACAAGGGAACACTGAAGCTTTCTTT
J gene: TRBJ1-1
D gene: NA
V gene: TRBV7-9
clone size: NA

CDR3 protein: CASSLVQGGYEQYF
CDR3 DNA: TGCGCCAGCAGCTTGGTGCAGGGAGGGTACGAGCAGTACTTC
J gene: TRBJ2-7
D gene: TRBD2
V gene: TRBV5-1
clone size: NA

CDR3 protein: CASSPRDAPTGELFF
CDR3 DNA: TGTGCCAGCAGCCCGCGGGACGCACCCACCGGGGAGCTGTTTTTT
J gene: TRBJ2-2
D gene: NA
V gene: TRBV11-2
clone size: NA

CDR3 protein: CASSLVAQNYGYTF
CDR3 DNA: TGTGCCAGCAGCTTAGTGGCTCAAAACTATGGCTACACCTTC
J gene: TRBJ1-2
D gene: NA
V gene: TRBV7-4
clone size: NA

CDR3 protein: CASSYPGQGSYGYTF
CDR3 DNA: TGTGCCAGCAGTTACCCAGGACAGGGATCCTATGGCTACACCTTC
J gene: TRBJ1-2
D gene: TRBD1
V gene: TRBV6-5
clone size: NA

CDR3 protein: CASSQAGLVANEQFF
CDR3 DNA: TGCGCCAGCAGCCAAGCTGGACTAGTCGCAAATGAGCAGTTCTTC
J gene: TRBJ2-1
D gene: TRBD2
V gene: TRBV4-1
clone size: NA

CDR3 protein: CASSPGTGFIQSYGYTF
CDR3 DNA: TGTGCCAGTAGTCCCGGGACAGGGTTCATTCAAAGCTATGGCTACACCTTC
J gene: TRBJ1-2
D gene: TRBD1
V gene: TRBV19
clone size: NA

CDR3 protein: CASSLILNTEAFF
CDR3 DNA: TGTGCCAGCAGCTTAATTTTGAACACTGAAGCTTTCTTT
J gene: TRBJ1-1
D gene: NA
V gene: TRBV7-8
clone size: once

CDR3 protein: CASTLRNQPQHF
CDR3 DNA: TGTGCCAGCACCCTTCGTAATCAGCCCCAGCATTTT
J gene: TRBJ1-5
D gene: NA
V gene: TRBV5-8
clone size: NA

CDR3 protein: CAISREGADTEAFF
CDR3 DNA: TGTGCCATCAGCCGAGAGGGGGCGGACACTGAAGCTTTCTTT
J gene: TRBJ1-1
D gene: TRBD1
V gene: TRBV10-3
clone size: NA

CDR3 protein: CASSSDSGAETQYF
CDR3 DNA: TGTGCCAGCAGCAGTGACAGTGGGGCGGAGACCCAGTACTTC
J gene: TRBJ2-5
D gene: NA
V gene: TRBV7-2
clone size: NA

CDR3 protein: CASSSNSYKGYTF
CDR3 DNA: TGTGCCAGCAGCTCAAACTCCTATAAGGGCTACACCTTC
J gene: TRBJ1-2
D gene: NA
V gene: TRBV5-4
clone size: NA

CDR3 protein: CASSDGKTLHTEAFF
CDR3 DNA: TGTGCCAGCAGTGACGGGAAGACATTGCACACTGAAGCTTTCTTT
J gene: TRBJ1-1
D gene: NA
V gene: TRBV2
clone size: NA

CDR3 protein: CASSPALGQGAGNTIYF
CDR3 DNA: TGCGCCAGCAGCCCCGCCCTGGGACAGGGTGCTGGAAACACCATATATTTT
J gene: TRBJ1-3
D gene: TRBD1
V gene: TRBV5-1
clone size: NA

CDR3 protein: CASSPSTGLNYGYTF
CDR3 DNA: TGTGCCAGCAGCCCGTCGACAGGGCTTAACTATGGCTACACCTTC
J gene: TRBJ1-2
D gene: TRBD1
V gene: TRBV28
clone size: NA

CDR3 protein: CASTRGQGTEAFF
CDR3 DNA: TGTGCCAGCACCAGGGGGCAGGGCACTGAAGCTTTCTTT
J gene: TRBJ1-1
D gene: TRBD1
V gene: TRBV9
clone size: NA

CDR3 protein: CASSRRRMGAIEAFF
CDR3 DNA: TGTGCCAGCAGCAGACGACGGATGGGAGCCATTGAAGCTTTCTTT
J gene: TRBJ1-1
D gene: NA
V gene: TRBV7-9
clone size: NA

CDR3 protein: CASSDGRLQPQHF
CDR3 DNA: TGCGCCAGCAGTGATGGAAGGCTTCAGCCCCAGCATTTT
J gene: TRBJ1-5
D gene: NA
V gene: TRBV10-2
clone size: NA

CDR3 protein: CASSLVGPGANYGYTF
CDR3 DNA: TGTGCCAGCAGCTTAGTAGGACCCGGGGCTAACTATGGCTACACCTTC
J gene: TRBJ1-2
D gene: NA
V gene: TRBV11-2
clone size: NA

CDR3 protein: CASSHRRRQGDGSTEAFF
CDR3 DNA: TGTGCCAGCAGCCACCGAAGGAGACAGGGGGACGGTAGCACTGAAGCTTTCTTT
J gene: TRBJ1-1
D gene: TRBD1
V gene: TRBV4-2
clone size: once

CDR3 protein: CASSAIDRAETQYF
CDR3 DNA: TGTGCCAGCAGCGCCATCGACAGAGCGGAGACCCAGTACTTC
J gene: TRBJ2-5
D gene: NA
V gene: TRBV25-1
clone size: NA

CDR3 protein: CASSLALATEAFF
CDR3 DNA: TGTGCCAGCAGCTTGGCGTTAGCCACTGAAGCTTTCTTT
J gene: TRBJ1-1
D gene: NA
V gene: TRBV5-5
clone size: NA

CDR3 protein: CASSIQGKETQYF
CDR3 DNA: TGTGCCAGTAGTATCCAGGGAAAAGAGACCCAGTACTTC
J gene: TRBJ2-5
D gene: NA
V gene: TRBV19
clone size: NA

CDR3 protein: CASSVGESAGYGYTF
CDR3 DNA: TGTGCCAGCAGCGTAGGAGAGTCCGCGGGCTATGGCTACACCTTC
J gene: TRBJ1-2
D gene: NA
V gene: TRBV9
clone size: NA

CDR3 protein: CSVESLAAGVSEQFF
CDR3 DNA: TGCAGCGTTGAGTCACTCGCAGCGGGAGTGAGTGAGCAGTTCTTC
J gene: TRBJ2-1
D gene: TRBD2
V gene: TRBV29-1
clone size: NA